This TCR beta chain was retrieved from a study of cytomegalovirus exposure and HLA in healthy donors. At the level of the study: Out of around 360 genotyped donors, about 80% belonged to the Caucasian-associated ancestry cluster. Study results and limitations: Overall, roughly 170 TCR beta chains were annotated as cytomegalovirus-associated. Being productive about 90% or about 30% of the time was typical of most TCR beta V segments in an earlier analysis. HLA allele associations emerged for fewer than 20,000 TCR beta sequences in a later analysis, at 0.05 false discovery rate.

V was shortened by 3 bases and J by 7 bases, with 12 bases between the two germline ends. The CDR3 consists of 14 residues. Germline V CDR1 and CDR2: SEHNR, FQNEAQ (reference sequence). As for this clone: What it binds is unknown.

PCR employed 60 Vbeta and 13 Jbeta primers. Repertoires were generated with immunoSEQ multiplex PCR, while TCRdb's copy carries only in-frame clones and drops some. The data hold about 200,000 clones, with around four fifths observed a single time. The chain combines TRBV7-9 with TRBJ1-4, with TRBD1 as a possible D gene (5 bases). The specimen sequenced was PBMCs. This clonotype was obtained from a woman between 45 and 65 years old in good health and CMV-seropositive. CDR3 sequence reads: CASSFGRGSEKLFF. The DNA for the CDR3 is TGTGCCAGCAGCTTCGGACGGGGGAGTGAAAAACTGTTTTTT.